The 30 T cell receptor beta chains below all came from one sample that was sequenced in a study of T cell changes during pregnancy in multiple sclerosis. The table came from immunoSEQ multiplex PCR; TCRdb's copy has only in-frame clones and leaves some out. Of 20,000 to 25,000 clones listed, approximately 89% are singletons. The sequencing used CD4+ T cells from peripheral blood mononuclear cells, collected in the third trimester of pregnancy. The receptor source for this set is a female donor with multiple sclerosis, enrolled in a pregnancy study.

The CDR3 coding sequence is TGCGCCATCTCGGACAGGATTAATGAAAAACTGTTTTTT. It yields the protein CAISDRINEKLFF. The gene calls are TRBV23-1 and TRBJ1-4; the match to TRBD1 covers 7 bases. TRBV23-1 is designated an ORF whose function remains uncertain. This CDR3 spans 13 amino acids. V shed 10 bases, J shed 4 bases, and the junction held 6 bases outside the gene matches.

The chain couples TRBV7-2 to TRBJ2-1; TRBD2 agrees at 11 bases. This CDR3 has 18 amino acids. The germline CDR1 and CDR2 sequences are SGHTA and FQGNSA. Losses at the gene ends were 0 bases for V and 7 bases for J; bases not matched to a gene: 11. The CDR3 loop is CASSLAPRSGGAANEQFF. The CDR3 DNA reads as TGTGCCAGCAGCTTAGCGCCCCGTAGCGGGGGGGCCGCAAATGAGCAGTTCTTC.

Concerning this clone itself: A junction end diverges from the germline sequence, so it may reflect a read error. The genes are TRBV7-2 and TRBJ1-1, with unresolved D. Germline V gene lookup returns CDR1 SGHTA and CDR2 FQGNSA. This CDR3 spans 13 amino acids. In DNA form, the CDR3 reads TGTGCCAGCAGCGTAGCGGCCTGGCAAGAAGCTTTCTTT. It translates to CASSVAAWQEAFF.

The gene calls are TRBV2 and TRBJ2-5; 10 bases fit TRBD2. The CDR3 length is 14 residues. Germline values: CDR1 SNHLY, CDR2 FYNNEI. The junction had 8 bases not matched to a gene; V was cut back by 8 bases and J by 5 bases. In nucleotides, the CDR3 is TGTGCCAGCGCGGAGCGGGGGGGCCGGGAGACCCAGTACTTC. Protein product: CASAERGGRETQYF.

This chain links TRBV9 with TRBJ1-3, with a tentative D call TRBD1 (5 bases). Deletions cut 4 bases from V and 3 bases from J, with 11 bases between. Germline loops: CDR1 SGDLS, CDR2 YYNGEE. This CDR3 has 14 amino acids. CDR3 loop: CASSLSGGGNTIYF. The CDR3, as DNA: TGTGCCAGCAGCCTATCGGGGGGTGGAAACACCATATATTTT.

The chain uses TRBV6-5 and TRBJ1-5, with a weak D call TRBD1 (5 bases). The ends were cut back, 5 bases at V and 3 bases at J, with 11 bases in the middle. CDR3 length: 14 residues. The germline CDR1 and CDR2 sequences are MNHEY and SVGAGI. CDR3 residues: CASSDRQFNQPQHF. Written as DNA, the CDR3 is TGTGCCAGCAGTGACCGACAGTTCAATCAGCCCCAGCATTTT.

This rearrangement joins TRBV11-2 to TRBJ1-2; possibly TRBD1 for D (5 bases). There are 15 residues in the CDR3. Looked up from germline, CDR1 is SGHAT and CDR2 is FQNNGV. V gave up 3 bases and J gave up 2 bases, with 13 bases separating them. CDR3 in amino acids: CASSLTAMSNYGYTF. The DNA of the CDR3 is TGTGCCAGCAGCTTGACAGCTATGAGCAACTATGGCTACACCTTC.

The V and J genes are TRBV7-9 and TRBJ2-2, with 11 positions matching TRBD2. V lost 3 bases, J lost 3 bases, and 0 bases stayed unmatched. Germline assignment: CDR1 SEHNR and CDR2 FQNEAQ (reference sequence). The CDR3 is made up of 15 amino acids. In nucleotides, the CDR3 is TGTGCCAGCAGCTTGACTAGCGGGGACACCGGGGAGCTGTTTTTT. It codes for CASSLTSGDTGELFF. Filled out from reference TRBV7-9 and TRBJ2-2, the complete variable domain reads DTGVSQNPRHKITKRGQNVTFRCDPISEHNRLYWYRQTLGQGPEFLTYFQNEAQLEKSRLLSDRFSAERPKGSFSTLEIQRTEQGDSAMYLCASSLTSGDTGELFFGEGSRLTVL.

The chain links TRBV6-5 to TRBJ2-7; D unresolved. The V end lost 2 bases, the J end lost 9 bases, and 17 bases lay between the germline ends. CDR3 length: 14 amino acids. Germline V CDR1 and CDR2: MNHEY, SVGAGI. In DNA form, the CDR3 reads TGTGCCAGCAGTTACCCCGTTCAATCCTTTAGGCAGTACTTC. Its translation: CASSYPVQSFRQYF.

The CDR3 DNA reads TGCGCCAGCAGCCAGGCTGAAGCGGGGGGGAACACAGATACGCAGTATTTT. It translates to CASSQAEAGGNTDTQYF. This sequence joins TRBV4-3 and TRBJ2-3; 10 positions match TRBD2. The CDR3 covers 17 residues. Looked up from germline, CDR1 is LGHNA and CDR2 is YSLEER. V dropped 3 bases and J dropped 2; count of bases not matched to a gene: 8.

J is TRBJ1-6 and V is TRBV10-3; D is ambiguous. Trimming took 5 bases from V and 10 from J, leaving 15 bases between them. This CDR3 spans 14 amino acids. CDR1 and CDR2 from the germline V gene are ENHRY and SYGVKD. The CDR3 DNA reads TGTGCCATCAGTCCCTCGGGTCCGTACTCACCCCTCCACTTT. Residues: CAISPSGPYSPLHF.

The gene calls are TRBV9 and TRBJ2-1; the match to TRBD2 covers 8 bases. Germline trimming cut 2 bases from V and 8 bases from J; bases unmatched to any gene: 6. From germline, CDR1 is SGDLS and CDR2 YYNGEE. The CDR3 is 14 amino acids. The CDR3 sequence: CASSVGGANDEQFF. The CDR3 DNA reads as TGTGCCAGCAGCGTCGGGGGGGCCAATGATGAGCAGTTCTTC. Combining the CDR3 with reference TRBV9 and TRBJ2-1 gives the whole variable domain DSGVTQTPKHLITATGQRVTLRCSPRSGDLSVYWYQQSLDQGLQFLIQYYNGEERAKGNILERFSAQQFPDLHSELNLSSLELGDSALYFCASSVGGANDEQFFGPGTRLTVL.

This chain links TRBV9 with TRBJ2-5; 11 positions match TRBD2. The last part of the DNA fits TRBJ2-7 better; the J call may be wrong. The CDR3 runs to 15 residues. From germline, CDR1 is SGDLS and CDR2 YYNGEE. The CDR3 loop is CAIGLAGGHTYEQYF. CDR3 DNA: TGTGCCATAGGCCTAGCGGGGGGCCATACCTACGAGCAGTACTTC.

The chain couples TRBV2 to TRBJ2-3, with D perhaps matching TRBD2 (6 bases). Germline V CDR1 and CDR2: SNHLY, FYNNEI. CDR3 length: 14 amino acids. V was shortened by 2 bases and J by 3 bases, with 9 bases between the two germline ends. The CDR3 sequence is CASSEYGGTDTQYF. DNA of the CDR3: TGTGCCAGCAGTGAATACGGGGGAACAGATACGCAGTATTTT.

V usage is TRBV19 and J usage is TRBJ2-2, with D tentatively TRBD2 (5 bases). Trimming took 1 base from V and 8 from J, leaving 14 bases between them. Germline V lookup: CDR1 LNHDA, CDR2 SQIVND (reference sequence). This CDR3 is 15 amino acids long. DNA for the CDR3: TGTGCCAGTAGTATAGGAGGGCGGTTGTCAGGGGAGCTGTTTTTT. This sequence encodes CASSIGGRLSGELFF.

V is TRBV6-4 and J is TRBJ2-4; 12 bases are a match to TRBD2. With 5 bases clipped from V and 0 bases from J, the junction kept 2 bases outside the gene matches. This CDR3 comprises 16 residues. CDR1 and CDR2 (germline): MRHNA, SNTAGT. CDR3 region: CASSTTSGGAKNIQYF. CDR3 nucleotide sequence: TGTGCCAGCAGTACGACTAGCGGGGGAGCCAAAAACATTCAGTACTTC.

This sequence joins TRBV7-2 and TRBJ1-1, with unresolved D. The length of the CDR3 is 13 residues. Trimming stripped 5 bases from V and 1 base from J, with 8 bases between. Germline V lookup: CDR1 SGHTA, CDR2 FQGNSA. CDR3 loop: CASSLGRNTEAFF. The DNA of the CDR3 is TGTGCCAGCAGCCTGGGGAGGAACACTGAAGCTTTCTTT.

V and J are TRBV5-1 and TRBJ1-1; unclear D gene. The CDR3 is made up of 14 amino acids. Between the trimmed V and J ends, which lost 0 bases and 3 bases, there was a span of 9 bases. Germline CDR1 is SGHRS and CDR2 is YFSETQ. CDR3 sequence (DNA): TGCGCCAGCAGCTTGGGGCGAGGGTACACTGAAGCTTTCTTT. It specifies CASSLGRGYTEAFF.

V usage is TRBV29-1 and J usage is TRBJ2-1, with 12 positions matching TRBD2. Per the germline V gene, CDR1 is SQVTM and CDR2 is ANQGSEA. V dropped 4 bases and J dropped 5; count of bases not matched to a gene: 9. This CDR3 is 16 amino acids long. CDR3 in amino acids: CSVGGASGGADNEQFF. CDR3 bases: TGCAGCGTTGGGGGAGCTAGCGGGGGGGCGGACAATGAGCAGTTCTTC.

The V gene is TRBV5-1, the J gene TRBJ2-3, with D possibly being TRBD1 (6 bases). The CDR3 totals 18 residues. CDR1 SGHRS and CDR2 YFSETQ come from the germline V gene. Trimming pared 0 bases from V and 2 bases from J, leaving 19 bases between. CDR3 in DNA: TGCGCCAGCAGCTTGGGAAGTACAGGGAAGTGGGCCACAGATACGCAGTATTTT. It codes for CASSLGSTGKWATDTQYF.

The chain carries TRBV6-1 and TRBJ2-1; TRBD2 is a possible D gene (7 bases). Trimming cost V 4 bases and J 2 bases, with 9 bases left between them. Germline values: CDR1 MNHNS, CDR2 SASEGT. The CDR3 is made up of 14 amino acids. For the CDR3, the DNA is TGTGCCAGCAGTGTGGGGGGGCCCTACAATGAGCAGTTCTTC. As protein: CASSVGGPYNEQFF.

CDR3 sequence reads: CAWSRDSGYSPLHF. In DNA, the CDR3 is TGTGCCTGGTCCCGGGACAGCGGATATTCACCCCTCCACTTT. The chain carries TRBV30 and TRBJ1-6; the match to TRBD1 covers 7 bases. Germline V lookup: CDR1 GTSNPN, CDR2 SVGIG (reference sequence). J was trimmed by 8 bases and V by 5 bases; bases with no gene match: 9. The CDR3 loop spans 14 amino acids.

This chain links TRBV10-1 with TRBJ2-1; a possible D gene is TRBD1 (6 bases). CDR1 is WNHNN, CDR2 SYGVQD, per germline (reference sequence). The CDR3 spans 14 residues. Trimming shortened V by 5 bases and J by 8 bases, and 16 bases separated the two germline ends. The DNA of the CDR3 is TGCGCCAGCAGTACAGGGTTGGACCACCATGAGCAGTTCTTC. Residues: CASSTGLDHHEQFF.

The chain uses TRBV7-3 and TRBJ1-1; the D gene is possibly TRBD1 (6 bases). The germline V gene has CDR1 SGHTA and CDR2 FQGTGA. This CDR3 has 13 residues. The V end was cut by 4 bases, the J end by 10 bases, with 16 bases between. CDR3: CASSSNPGQRAFF. CDR3 nucleotides: TGTGCCAGCAGCTCCAATCCGGGACAAAGAGCTTTCTTT.

The J gene is TRBJ1-2, the V gene TRBV5-1, with D possibly TRBD1 on 5 matching bases. Per germline, CDR1 SGHRS and CDR2 YFSETQ. The CDR3 is made up of 14 amino acids. Trimming cost V 0 bases and J 3 bases, with 9 bases left between them. The DNA of the CDR3 is TGCGCCAGCAGCTTGGGGGGGGAGTACTATGGCTACACCTTC. Amino acids: CASSLGGEYYGYTF.

This rearrangement joins TRBV5-1 to TRBJ1-3; 7 nucleotides align to TRBD1. CDR1 is SGHRS, CDR2 YFSETQ, per germline. The CDR3 totals 15 residues. V lost 0 bases to trimming and J lost 4 bases; unmatched junction nucleotides: 4. Here the CDR3 reads CASSLGQGMGNTIYF. CDR3 bases: TGCGCCAGCAGCTTGGGACAGGGCATGGGAAACACCATATATTTT.

CDR3 in amino acids: CASSQDLRGGEKLFF. The CDR3, as DNA: TGCGCCAGCAGCCAAGATTTAAGGGGGGGTGAAAAACTGTTTTTT. The chain uses TRBV4-3 and TRBJ1-4; TRBD1 might be the D (6 bases). The CDR3 is 15 residues long. The V and J ends lost 0 bases and 7 bases respectively, with 12 bases between them. Germline V gene lookup returns CDR1 LGHNA and CDR2 YSLEER.

J is TRBJ1-5 and V is TRBV15, with 9 bases that match TRBD1. V was clipped by 2 bases and J by 4 bases; unmatched bases: 12. Germline CDR1 reads LNHNV; CDR2 reads YYDKDF (reference sequence). CDR3 length: 18 residues. CDR3 coding DNA: TGTGCCACCAGCAGATCGAGTATCCGGGACAGGGCAAATCAGCCCCAGCATTTT. Its translation: CATSRSSIRDRANQPQHF.

This chain connects TRBV2 to TRBJ2-7; 7 bases match TRBD1. The CDR3 extends over 12 amino acids. V trimming: 7 bases; J trimming: 3 bases; junction bases outside the gene matches: 3. Per the germline V gene, CDR1 is SNHLY and CDR2 is FYNNEI. CDR3 sequence: CASKGQHYEQYF. CDR3 DNA: TGTGCCAGCAAGGGACAGCACTACGAGCAGTACTTC.

This clone occurred once. J is TRBJ2-7 and V is TRBV7-2, with D possibly TRBD2 on 5 matching bases. CDR3 length equals 14 residues. The V gene's germline CDR1 is SGHTA and CDR2 FQGNSA. V was pared by 5 bases and J by 0 bases, with 11 bases between. The CDR3 DNA follows: TGTGCCAGCAGCCAGGACTGGAGCTCCTACGAGCAGTACTTC. Its protein product is CASSQDWSSYEQYF.